The entry below gives a single T cell receptor beta chain sequence along with its context. Its antigen is unidentified. Approximately 30,000 T cell genomes (300 ng DNA) went into each PBMC replicate. Under the authors' procedure: From ImmunoSEQ came sequences covering only the junction and carrying no quality scores, so filtering differed. The table came from immunoSEQ multiplex PCR; TCRdb's copy has only in-frame clones and leaves some out. V and J calls and clone size are as listed in that table; D and trimming were resolved from the DNA. The table has approximately 500,000 clones, roughly 80% seen once. The study drew all its donors from Caucasian adults living in Nashville, Tennessee. The data were obtained in a study of shared clonotypes between healthy human individuals. Study results and caveats: Sample collection involved blood only; tissue repertoires are likely different.

Trimming shortened V by 4 bases and J by 0 bases, and 13 bases separated the two germline ends. CDR1 and CDR2 (germline): WSHSY, SAAADI. The CDR3 covers 16 residues. V usage is TRBV10-2 and J usage is TRBJ1-3; the D gene is possibly TRBD1 (5 bases). Sequenced sample: PBMCs. This receptor was obtained from a woman in her 40s in good health. Some clones in this sample may be carry-over from other donors' samples. DNA for the CDR3: TGCGCCAGCAGTGGGGGACGGCCGGCCTCTGGAAACACCATATATTTT. Translating gives CASSGGRPASGNTIYF.